The rows below give T cell receptor beta chains drawn from one sample of a study of a mutant IDH1 vaccine in newly diagnosed glioma. Generated by immunoSEQ multiplex PCR, the TCRdb table keeps only in-frame clones and is missing some. Seen here are 70,000 to 90,000 clones, 91% observed once, and the top ten hold approximately 0.6%. What these receptors recognize is not known. Sequencing was performed on PBMCs, taken from a glioma patient whose treatment included an IDH1 peptide vaccine. Source of these receptors: a woman aged 45-65 years with glioma. Both conserved end residues are part of each CDR3. D genes are given only for firm matches. Some rows have no size entry. The others give once, few or many, or a class for an expanded clone.

>TRBV15|TRBJ1-2|15|NA|NA
TGTGCCACCAGCAACGATCAGGGGCCAAACTATGGCTACACCTTC
CATSNDQGPNYGYTF
>TRBV6-5|TRBJ2-1|15|NA|NA
TGTGCCAGCAGTACCGGACAAAGCTCCTACAATGAGCAGTTCTTC
CASSTGQSSYNEQFF
>TRBV19|TRBJ1-3|16|TRBD1|NA
TGTGCCAGTAGTCAGCGACCCGGGACAGTTGGAAACACCATATATTTT
CASSQRPGTVGNTIYF
>TRBV7-9|TRBJ2-1|18|TRBD2|NA
TGTGCCAGCAGCTTGTCCGGGACTAGCGGGAGTAGACACAATGAGCAGTTCTTC
CASSLSGTSGSRHNEQFF
>TRBV28|TRBJ2-3|17|TRBD1|NA
TGTGCCAGCACCAAATCAGGGGGCTTACGCCTCACAGATACGCAGTATTTT
CASTKSGGLRLTDTQYF
>TRBV30|TRBJ1-2|14|NA|NA
TGTGCCTGGAGTGCACCCCGGGCGGGGAACGGCTACACCTTC
CAWSAPRAGNGYTF
>TRBV28|TRBJ1-2|13|NA|NA
TGTGCCAGCGGTCAGGGCTGGAGCTATGGCTACACCTTC
CASGQGWSYGYTF
>TRBV5-1|TRBJ2-5|15|TRBD1|NA
TGCGCCAGCAGCAAGAGCGACAGGGCTAGGGAGACCCAGTACTTC
CASSKSDRARETQYF
>TRBV7-9|TRBJ2-1|15|NA|NA
TGTGCCAGCAACCGGGACGTTAGCTCCTACAATGAGCAGTTCTTC
CASNRDVSSYNEQFF
>TRBV4-1|TRBJ2-3|16|TRBD2|NA
TGCGCCAGCAGCCAAGATACAAGCGGGAGTACAGATACGCAGTATTTT
CASSQDTSGSTDTQYF
>TRBV10-3|TRBJ2-7|12|NA|NA
TGTGCCATCAGTGAGTCGAGGTACGAGCAGTACTTC
CAISESRYEQYF
>TRBV12-5|TRBJ1-1|15|NA|NA
TGTGCTAGTGCCCCCACCTCTGGGCTGGACACTGAAGCTTTCTTT
CASAPTSGLDTEAFF
>TRBV6-1|TRBJ2-7|15|TRBD2|NA
TGTGCCAGCAGTGGGGGGGGAGGGCCCTCCTACGAGCAGTACTTC
CASSGGGGPSYEQYF
>TRBV9|TRBJ1-2|14|NA|NA
TGTGCCAGCAGCACAGTGGGGGGCGACTATGGCTACACCTTC
CASSTVGGDYGYTF
>TRBV2|TRBJ1-1|13|TRBD1|NA
TGTGCCAGCTGCTCAGACAGGGCCACTGAAGCTTTCTTT
CASCSDRATEAFF
>TRBV5-1|TRBJ1-2|14|NA|NA
TGCGCCAGCAGCTTGTTCACAGCGTCCTATGGCTACACCTTC
CASSLFTASYGYTF
>TRBV7-3|TRBJ2-3|16|NA|once
TGTGCCAGCAGCTATACAGGAGGAACCTCCACAGATACGCAGTATTTT
CASSYTGGTSTDTQYF
>TRBV11-2|TRBJ2-5|17|TRBD2|few
TGTGCCAGCAGCTTAAGACCTAGCGGGAGGGCGAGAGAGACCCAGTACTTC
CASSLRPSGRARETQYF
>TRBV7-2|TRBJ2-1|15|NA|few
TGTGCCAGCAGCTTAGAACCGTCCTCCTACAATGAGCAGTTCTTC
CASSLEPSSYNEQFF
>TRBV5-4|TRBJ2-5|15|NA|NA
TGTGCCAGCAGCTTGAAGGCAGAGGGGGGAGAGACCCAGTACTTC
CASSLKAEGGETQYF
>TRBV28|TRBJ2-4|14|NA|NA
TGTGCCAGCAGTTGGGTCGGGGCCAAAAACATTCAGTACTTC
CASSWVGAKNIQYF
>TRBV5-6|TRBJ2-1|15|NA|NA
TGTGCCAGCAGCTTACAGGGTCGGTACTACAATGAGCAGTTCTTC
CASSLQGRYYNEQFF
>TRBV25-1|TRBJ2-1|16|NA|NA
TGTGCCAGCAGTGAAAGGGGCGGACGAATCTACAATGAGCAGTTCTTC
CASSERGGRIYNEQFF
>TRBV30|TRBJ1-1|15|TRBD1|NA
TGTGCCTGGAGGGAAGGAGACAGGGAGAACACTGAAGCTTTCTTT
CAWREGDRENTEAFF
>TRBV12-2|TRBJ2-3|16|NA|NA
TGTGCAAGTCGCTTCAGGGGGGCTAGCGGGACAGATACGCAGTATTTT
CASRFRGASGTDTQYF
>TRBV9|TRBJ2-7|12|NA|NA
TGTGCCAGCAGCGTAAGCACCTACGAGCAGTACTTC
CASSVSTYEQYF
>TRBV7-6|TRBJ2-7|15|TRBD2|NA
TGTGCCAGCAGCCGCGGGACTAGCGGGGCGCGCGAGCAGTACTTC
CASSRGTSGAREQYF
>TRBV7-3|TRBJ2-2|14|NA|NA
TGTGCCAGCAGCCCCCCGCGAGTTGGTGGGGAGCTGTTTTTT
CASSPPRVGGELFF
>TRBV11-2|TRBJ2-5|15|TRBD2|NA
TGTGCCAGCAGCTCAACTAGCGGGCTACAAGAGACCCAGTACTTC
CASSSTSGLQETQYF
>TRBV29-1|TRBJ1-4|15|NA|NA
TGCAGCGCGGGGGTAAGCTCCCTCCTTAATGAAAAACTGTTTTTT
CSAGVSSLLNEKLFF
>TRBV10-2|TRBJ2-6|15|NA|NA
TGCGCCAGCAACGGCCGGGGGTCTGGGGCCAACGTCCTGACTTTC
CASNGRGSGANVLTF